The entry below describes one T cell receptor (beta chain). This specimen comes from a study of T cell changes during pregnancy in multiple sclerosis. Profiled with immunoSEQ multiplex PCR; TCRdb holds only in-frame clones, not every one. The table includes some 80,000 clones, around 89% detected once. The material was peripheral blood, obtained in the first trimester of pregnancy. The sequence derives from a female donor in good health, enrolled as a control in a pregnancy study.

CDR3 DNA: TGTGCCAGCAGGGCAGGGGGTAGCTCCTACAATGAGCAGTTCTTC. Protein sequence: CASRAGGSSYNEQFF. The J gene is TRBJ2-1, the V gene TRBV2; 7 bases are shared with TRBD1. Trimming cost V 6 bases and J 0 bases; bases outside gene matches: 5. This CDR3 is 15 amino acids long. Germline V gene data show CDR1 as SNHLY and CDR2 as FYNNEI. The variable domain in full, with the rest retrieved from reference TRBV2 and TRBJ2-1, is EPEVTQTPSHQVTQMGQEVILRCVPISNHLYFYWYRQILGQKVEFLVSFYNNEISEKSEIFDDQFSVERPDGSNFTLKIRSTKLEDSAMYFCASRAGGSSYNEQFFGPGTRLTVL.